These T cell receptor beta chains were read from a single sample in a study of CD8 T cells in Susac syndrome. MiXCR, run by TCRdb on the immunoSEQ multiplex PCR reads, gives a single entry per CDR3 protein. The sample contains 67,000 or so distinct CDR3 sequences, just over 90% of which appear only once. Sequences were obtained from CD4+ T cells from PBMCs. Every receptor here comes from a human donor with Susac syndrome. Each CDR3 is given with its conserved first and last residue. The order of the fields is J gene, clone size, D gene, V gene, CDR3 protein, CDR3 DNA. The D gene is left open where the match is weak. Clone size appears in some rows only: once, few, many, or a class for an expanded clone.

J: TRBJ2-7
size: .
D: .
V: TRBV7-8
CDR3: CASSPTRGRRYEQYF
DNA: TGTGCCAGCAGCCCCACCCGGGGCCGCCGCTACGAGCAGTACTTC

J: TRBJ1-6
size: .
D: .
V: TRBV18
CDR3: CASSPGRQNNSPLHF
DNA: TGTGCCAGCTCACCGGGTCGACAGAATAATTCACCCCTCCACTTT

J: TRBJ1-5
size: once
D: TRBD1
V: TRBV20-1
CDR3: CSAGQGSNQPQHF
DNA: TGCAGCGCTGGACAGGGAAGCAATCAGCCCCAGCATTTT

J: TRBJ1-5
size: .
D: .
V: TRBV6-6
CDR3: CASSSTDQPQHF
DNA: TGTGCCAGCAGTTCTACCGATCAGCCCCAGCATTTT

J: TRBJ1-5
size: .
D: TRBD1
V: TRBV28
CDR3: CASSLRDRGFNQPQHF
DNA: TGTGCCAGCAGTTTAAGGGACAGGGGCTTCAATCAGCCCCAGCATTTT

J: TRBJ1-4
size: .
D: .
V: TRBV14
CDR3: CASSQEPGRINEKLFF
DNA: TGTGCCAGCAGCCAAGAACCGGGACGGATAAATGAAAAACTGTTTTTT

J: TRBJ1-2
size: .
D: TRBD1
V: TRBV6-2/TRBV6-3
CDR3: CASSYSVARQGGGYTF
DNA: TGTGCCAGCAGTTACTCTGTAGCCCGACAGGGCGGCGGCTACACCTTC

J: TRBJ1-1
size: .
D: TRBD1
V: TRBV4-3
CDR3: CASSQNPGQGIAFF
DNA: TGCGCCAGCAGCCAAAATCCGGGACAGGGAATAGCTTTCTTT

J: TRBJ1-6
size: .
D: TRBD1
V: TRBV20-1
CDR3: CSVPGTAFLYNSPLHF
DNA: TGCAGTGTTCCAGGGACAGCGTTTCTCTATAATTCACCCCTCCACTTT

J: TRBJ2-1
size: .
D: .
V: TRBV29-1
CDR3: CSVEDRIPYEQFF
DNA: TGCAGCGTTGAAGATCGCATACCCTACGAGCAGTTCTTC

J: TRBJ2-5
size: .
D: TRBD2
V: TRBV20-1
CDR3: CSARVPSGGAETQYF
DNA: TGCAGTGCTAGGGTCCCTAGCGGGGGCGCAGAGACCCAGTACTTC

J: TRBJ1-6
size: .
D: .
V: TRBV13
CDR3: CASSLGQGNSPLHF
DNA: TGTGCCAGCAGCTTGGGGCAGGGTAATTCACCCCTCCACTTT

J: TRBJ1-1
size: .
D: .
V: TRBV12-3/TRBV12-4
CDR3: CASIREGGTEAFF
DNA: TGTGCCAGCATCCGGGAGGGGGGCACTGAAGCTTTCTTT

J: TRBJ2-1
size: .
D: .
V: TRBV5-1
CDR3: CASRPTGTASYNEQFF
DNA: TGCGCCAGCAGACCTACTGGGACGGCTTCCTACAATGAGCAGTTCTTC

J: TRBJ1-1
size: .
D: .
V: TRBV3-1
CDR3: CASSQEERTEAFF
DNA: TGTGCCAGCAGCCAAGAGGAGCGCACTGAAGCTTTCTTT

J: TRBJ2-2
size: .
D: TRBD1
V: TRBV18
CDR3: CASSPSLGQITGELFF
DNA: TGTGCCAGCTCACCATCGTTGGGACAGATAACCGGGGAGCTGTTTTTT

J: TRBJ2-2
size: .
D: TRBD2
V: TRBV4-3
CDR3: CASSQTAGLAGLTGELFF
DNA: TGCGCCAGCAGCCAAACCGCCGGACTAGCGGGGCTAACCGGGGAGCTGTTTTTT

J: TRBJ1-2
size: .
D: TRBD1
V: TRBV6-4
CDR3: CASSEGTADGYNYGYTF
DNA: TGTGCCAGCAGTGAGGGGACAGCAGATGGGTATAACTATGGCTACACCTTC

J: TRBJ1-6
size: .
D: .
V: TRBV3-1
CDR3: CASSQGADSPLHF
DNA: TGTGCCAGCAGCCAAGGGGCGGATTCACCCCTCCACTTT

J: TRBJ2-1
size: few
D: .
V: TRBV27
CDR3: CASSYSGTSYNEQFF
DNA: TGTGCCAGCAGTTACTCAGGGACCTCCTACAATGAGCAGTTCTTC

J: TRBJ2-1
size: .
D: .
V: TRBV3-1
CDR3: CASSLRLPYNEQFF
DNA: TGTGCCAGCAGCCTAAGACTCCCTTACAATGAGCAGTTCTTC

J: TRBJ2-1
size: .
D: TRBD2
V: TRBV12-3/TRBV12-4
CDR3: CASSPGLAGGSEQFF
DNA: TGTGCCAGCAGCCCGGGACTAGCGGGGGGTAGTGAGCAGTTCTTC

J: TRBJ2-1
size: few
D: .
V: TRBV14
CDR3: CASSPNYYNEQFF
DNA: TGTGCCAGCAGCCCCAATTACTACAATGAGCAGTTCTTC

J: TRBJ2-3
size: .
D: TRBD1
V: TRBV5-1
CDR3: CASSLQGQGADTQYF
DNA: TGCGCCAGCAGCTTGCAAGGACAGGGGGCCGATACGCAGTATTTT

J: TRBJ1-5
size: .
D: TRBD1
V: TRBV24-1
CDR3: CATSDIPGQGADQPQHF
DNA: TGTGCCACCAGTGATATACCGGGACAGGGGGCTGATCAGCCCCAGCATTTT

J: TRBJ1-3
size: .
D: TRBD1
V: TRBV7-2
CDR3: CASSLGQGHQGNTIYF
DNA: TGTGCCAGCAGCTTAGGACAGGGGCATCAAGGAAACACCATATATTTT

J: TRBJ2-1
size: .
D: .
V: TRBV24-1
CDR3: CATSDRMGRLDEQFF
DNA: TGTGCCACCAGTGATAGGATGGGCAGGTTAGATGAGCAGTTCTTC

J: TRBJ2-3
size: .
D: TRBD2
V: TRBV5-1
CDR3: CASTAGVSTDTQYF
DNA: TGCGCCAGCACGGCGGGGGTAAGCACAGATACGCAGTATTTT

J: TRBJ2-1
size: .
D: .
V: TRBV7-3
CDR3: CASLTPGANEQFF
DNA: TGTGCCAGCTTAACTCCGGGAGCCAATGAGCAGTTCTTC

J: TRBJ2-3
size: .
D: .
V: TRBV30
CDR3: CAWSLVTSTDTQYF
DNA: TGTGCCTGGAGTCTGGTCACATCCACAGATACGCAGTATTTT

J: TRBJ2-5
size: .
D: .
V: TRBV18
CDR3: CASSRGFQETQYF
DNA: TGTGCCAGCTCACGGGGGTTCCAAGAGACCCAGTACTTC

J: TRBJ1-1
size: .
D: TRBD1
V: TRBV7-2
CDR3: CASSEGQGAGTEAFF
DNA: TGTGCCAGCAGCGAAGGGCAGGGGGCTGGGACTGAAGCTTTCTTT

J: TRBJ2-1
size: .
D: TRBD2
V: TRBV14
CDR3: CASSPWISGMYNEQFF
DNA: TGTGCCAGCAGCCCGTGGATCAGCGGGATGTACAATGAGCAGTTCTTC

J: TRBJ2-5
size: .
D: .
V: TRBV20-1
CDR3: CSARDIRKAEETQYF
DNA: TGCAGTGCTAGAGATATAAGAAAAGCGGAAGAGACCCAGTACTTC

J: TRBJ1-1
size: .
D: .
V: TRBV4-2
CDR3: CASSQPGQMNTEAFF
DNA: TGTGCCAGCAGCCAGCCTGGGCAGATGAACACTGAAGCTTTCTTT

J: TRBJ1-3
size: .
D: .
V: TRBV6-5
CDR3: CASSQGNTIYF
DNA: TGTGCCAGCAGTCAAGGAAACACCATATATTTT

J: TRBJ2-3
size: .
D: .
V: TRBV24-1
CDR3: CATSDPRDTQYF
DNA: TGTGCCACCAGTGATCCCCGGGATACGCAGTATTTT

J: TRBJ1-4
size: .
D: .
V: TRBV7-2
CDR3: CASSLARTTTNEKLFF
DNA: TGTGCCAGCAGCTTAGCGCGTACGACAACTAATGAAAAACTGTTTTTT

J: TRBJ2-6
size: .
D: .
V: TRBV12-3/TRBV12-4
CDR3: CASSFRAVPGRANVLTF
DNA: TGTGCCAGCAGTTTTAGGGCAGTCCCCGGGAGGGCCAACGTCCTGACTTTC

J: TRBJ1-6
size: few
D: .
V: TRBV7-2
CDR3: CASSLENSPLHF
DNA: TGTGCCAGCAGCTTAGAGAATTCACCCCTCCACTTT

J: TRBJ2-1
size: once
D: .
V: TRBV4-2
CDR3: CASSRTTGRRGNEQFF
DNA: TGTGCCAGCAGCCGTACCACAGGAAGAAGAGGCAATGAGCAGTTCTTC

J: TRBJ2-3
size: .
D: .
V: TRBV6-5
CDR3: CASSYSRSILQYF
DNA: TGTGCCAGCAGTTACTCCCGTTCCATTTTGCAGTATTTT

J: TRBJ1-6
size: .
D: TRBD1
V: TRBV6-1
CDR3: CASNGEGARRNSPLHF
DNA: TGTGCCAGCAACGGGGAGGGGGCGCGTAGAAATTCACCCCTCCACTTT

J: TRBJ2-7
size: .
D: .
V: TRBV28
CDR3: CASSLEWIRVSYEQYF
DNA: TGTGCCAGCAGCCTCGAGTGGATTAGGGTCTCCTACGAGCAGTACTTC

J: TRBJ2-5
size: .
D: .
V: TRBV7-9
CDR3: CAGSFGGMETQYF
DNA: TGTGCCGGCTCGTTCGGGGGCATGGAGACCCAGTACTTC

J: TRBJ2-7
size: .
D: .
V: TRBV7-2
CDR3: CASSSRTIFALGEQYF
DNA: TGTGCCAGCAGCTCCCGGACTATTTTTGCCTTAGGGGAGCAGTACTTC